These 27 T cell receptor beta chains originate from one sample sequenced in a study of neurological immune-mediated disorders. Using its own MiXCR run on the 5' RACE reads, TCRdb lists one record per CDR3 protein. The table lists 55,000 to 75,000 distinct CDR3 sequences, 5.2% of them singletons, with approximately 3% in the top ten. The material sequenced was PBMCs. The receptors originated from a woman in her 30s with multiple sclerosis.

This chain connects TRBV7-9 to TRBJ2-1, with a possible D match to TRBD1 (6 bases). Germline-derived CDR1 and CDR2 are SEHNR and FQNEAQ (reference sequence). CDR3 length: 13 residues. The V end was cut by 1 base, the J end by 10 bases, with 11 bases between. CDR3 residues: CASSLEDRSEQFF. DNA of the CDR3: TGTGCCAGCAGCTTAGAAGACAGGAGCGAGCAGTTCTTC.

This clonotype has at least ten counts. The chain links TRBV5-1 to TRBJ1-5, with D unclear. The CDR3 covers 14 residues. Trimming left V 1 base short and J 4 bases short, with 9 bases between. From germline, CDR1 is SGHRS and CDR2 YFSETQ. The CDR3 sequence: CASSLSGRNQPQHF. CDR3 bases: TGCGCCAGCAGCTTGTCAGGTAGAAATCAGCCCCAGCATTTT.

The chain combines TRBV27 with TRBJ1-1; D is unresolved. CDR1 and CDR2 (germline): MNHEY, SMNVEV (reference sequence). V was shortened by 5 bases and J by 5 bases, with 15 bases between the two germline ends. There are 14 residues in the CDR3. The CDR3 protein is CASSPYSRETEAFF. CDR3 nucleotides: TGTGCCAGCAGTCCTTACAGCCGGGAAACTGAAGCTTTCTTT.

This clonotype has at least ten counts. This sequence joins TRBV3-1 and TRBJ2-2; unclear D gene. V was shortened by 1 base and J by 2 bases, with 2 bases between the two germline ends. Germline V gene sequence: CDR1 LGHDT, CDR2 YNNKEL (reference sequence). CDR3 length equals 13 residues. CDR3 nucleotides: TGTGCCAGCAGCCAAGCTAACACCGGGGAGCTGTTTTTT. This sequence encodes CASSQANTGELFF. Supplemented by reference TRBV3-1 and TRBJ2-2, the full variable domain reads DTAVSQTPKYLVTQMGNDKSIKCEQNLGHDTMYWYKQDSKKFLKIMFSYNNKELIINETVPNRFSPKSPDKAHLNLHINSLELGDSAVYFCASSQANTGELFFGEGSRLTVL.

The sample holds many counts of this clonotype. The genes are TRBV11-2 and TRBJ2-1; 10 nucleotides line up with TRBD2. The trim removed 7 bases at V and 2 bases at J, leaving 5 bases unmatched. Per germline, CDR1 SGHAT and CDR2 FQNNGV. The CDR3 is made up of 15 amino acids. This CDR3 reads CASIASGGAYNEQFF. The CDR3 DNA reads TGTGCCAGCATCGCGAGCGGGGGGGCCTACAATGAGCAGTTCTTC.

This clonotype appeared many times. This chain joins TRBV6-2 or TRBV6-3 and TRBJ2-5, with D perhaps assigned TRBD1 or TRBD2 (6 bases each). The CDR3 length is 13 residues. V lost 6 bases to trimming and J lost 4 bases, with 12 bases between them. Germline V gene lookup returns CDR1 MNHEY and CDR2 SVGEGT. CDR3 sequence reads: CASSRLGGETQYF. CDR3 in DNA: TGTGCCAGCAGCAGACTAGGGGGAGAGACCCAGTACTTC.

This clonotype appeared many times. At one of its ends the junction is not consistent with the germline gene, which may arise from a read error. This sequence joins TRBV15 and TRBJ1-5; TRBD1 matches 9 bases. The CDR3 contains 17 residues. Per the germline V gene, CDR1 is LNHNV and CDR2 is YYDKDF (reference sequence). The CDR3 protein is CATSTQDRGYSNQPQNF. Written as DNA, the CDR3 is TGTGCCACCAGCACTCAGGACAGGGGTTATAGCAATCAGCCCCAGAATTTT.

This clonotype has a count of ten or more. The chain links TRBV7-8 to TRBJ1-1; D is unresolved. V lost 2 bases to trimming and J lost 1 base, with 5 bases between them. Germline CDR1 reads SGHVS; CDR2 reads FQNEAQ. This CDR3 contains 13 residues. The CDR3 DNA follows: TGTGCCAGCAGCTTAACAGAGAACACTGAAGCTTTCTTT. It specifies CASSLTENTEAFF.

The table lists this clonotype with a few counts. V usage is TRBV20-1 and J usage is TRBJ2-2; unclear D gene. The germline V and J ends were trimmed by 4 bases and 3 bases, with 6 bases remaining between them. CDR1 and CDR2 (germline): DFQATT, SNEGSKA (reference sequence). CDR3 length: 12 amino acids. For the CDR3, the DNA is TGCAGTGCTATTACGGACACCGGGGAGCTGTTTTTT. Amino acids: CSAITDTGELFF.

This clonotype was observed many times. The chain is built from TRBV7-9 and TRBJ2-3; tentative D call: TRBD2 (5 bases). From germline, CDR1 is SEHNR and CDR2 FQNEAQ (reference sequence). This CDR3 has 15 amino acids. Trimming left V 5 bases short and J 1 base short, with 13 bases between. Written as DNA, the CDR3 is TGTGCCAGCAGCCGTAGTGGGAGTCGCACAGATACGCAGTATTTT. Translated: CASSRSGSRTDTQYF.

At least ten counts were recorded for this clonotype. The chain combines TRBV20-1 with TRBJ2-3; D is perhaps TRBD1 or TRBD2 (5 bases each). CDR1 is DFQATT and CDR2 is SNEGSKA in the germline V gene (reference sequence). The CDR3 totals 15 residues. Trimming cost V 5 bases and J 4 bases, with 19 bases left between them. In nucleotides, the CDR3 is TGCAGTGCTCAGGACTGGACAAGGCGGTCAGATACGCAGTATTTT. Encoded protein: CSAQDWTRRSDTQYF.

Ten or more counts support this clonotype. This chain's CDR3 is CASSLSPGAHYGYTF. The CDR3 DNA sequence: TGCGCCAGCAGCCTCAGCCCCGGGGCGCACTATGGCTACACCTTC. The J gene is TRBJ1-2, the V gene TRBV5-1; D is possibly TRBD1 (5 bases). Germline V lookup: CDR1 SGHRS, CDR2 YFSETQ. The ends were cut back, 4 bases at V and 3 bases at J, with 16 bases in the middle. CDR3 size: 15 residues.

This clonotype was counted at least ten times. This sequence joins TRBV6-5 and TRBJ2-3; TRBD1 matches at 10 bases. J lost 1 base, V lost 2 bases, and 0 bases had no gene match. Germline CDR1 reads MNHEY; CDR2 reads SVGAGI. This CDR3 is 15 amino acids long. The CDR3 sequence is CASSYGTGGTDTQYF. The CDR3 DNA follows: TGTGCCAGCAGTTACGGGACAGGGGGCACAGATACGCAGTATTTT.

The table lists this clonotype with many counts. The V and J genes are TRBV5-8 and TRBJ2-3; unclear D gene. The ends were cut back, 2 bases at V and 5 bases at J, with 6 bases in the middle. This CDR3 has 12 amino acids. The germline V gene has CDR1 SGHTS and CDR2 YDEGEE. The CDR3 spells CASSFLGDTQYF. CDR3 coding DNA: TGTGCCAGCAGCTTTTTGGGAGATACGCAGTATTTT.

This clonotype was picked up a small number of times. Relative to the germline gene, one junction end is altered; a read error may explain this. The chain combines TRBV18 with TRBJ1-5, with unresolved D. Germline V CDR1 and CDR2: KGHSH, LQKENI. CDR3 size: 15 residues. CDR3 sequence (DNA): TGTGCCAGCTCACCAACTAGGCAGAACAATCAGCCCCAGAATTTT. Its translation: CASSPTRQNNQPQNF.

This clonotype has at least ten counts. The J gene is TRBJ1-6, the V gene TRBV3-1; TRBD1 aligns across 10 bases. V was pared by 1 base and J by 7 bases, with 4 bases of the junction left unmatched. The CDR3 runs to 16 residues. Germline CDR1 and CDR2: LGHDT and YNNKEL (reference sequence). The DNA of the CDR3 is TGTGCCAGCAGCCAAGCTAGACAGGGGGCGAATTCACCCCTCCACTTT. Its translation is CASSQARQGANSPLHF.

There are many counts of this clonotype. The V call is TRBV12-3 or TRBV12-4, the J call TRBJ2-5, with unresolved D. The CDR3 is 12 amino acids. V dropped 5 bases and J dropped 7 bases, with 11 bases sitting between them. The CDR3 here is CASSGDPGTQYF. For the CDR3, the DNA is TGTGCCAGCAGTGGAGATCCTGGGACCCAGTACTTC.

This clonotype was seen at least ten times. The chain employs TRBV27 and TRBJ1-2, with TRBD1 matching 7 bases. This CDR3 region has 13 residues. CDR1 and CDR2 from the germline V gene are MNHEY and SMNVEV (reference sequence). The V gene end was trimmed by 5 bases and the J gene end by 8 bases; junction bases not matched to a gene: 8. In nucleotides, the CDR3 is TGTGCCAGCAGTCCTACGGGACAGATCGGCTACACCTTC. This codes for CASSPTGQIGYTF.

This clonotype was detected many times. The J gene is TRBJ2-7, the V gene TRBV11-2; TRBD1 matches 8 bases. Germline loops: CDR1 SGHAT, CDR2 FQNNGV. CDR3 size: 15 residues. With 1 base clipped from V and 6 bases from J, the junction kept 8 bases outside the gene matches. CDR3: CASSLVTGAPGEQYF. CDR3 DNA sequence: TGTGCCAGCAGCTTAGTGACAGGGGCCCCGGGCGAGCAGTACTTC.

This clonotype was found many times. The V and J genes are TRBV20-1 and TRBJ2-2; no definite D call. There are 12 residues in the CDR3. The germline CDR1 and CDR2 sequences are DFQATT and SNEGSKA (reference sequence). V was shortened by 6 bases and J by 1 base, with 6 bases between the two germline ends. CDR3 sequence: CSAPRNTGELFF. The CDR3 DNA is TGCAGTGCCCCCAGGAACACCGGGGAGCTGTTTTTT.

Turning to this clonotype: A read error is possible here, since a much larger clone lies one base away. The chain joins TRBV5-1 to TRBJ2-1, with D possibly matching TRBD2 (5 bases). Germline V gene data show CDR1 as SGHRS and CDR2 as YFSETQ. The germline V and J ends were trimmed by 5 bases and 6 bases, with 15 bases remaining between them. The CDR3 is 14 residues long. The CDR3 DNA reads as TGCGCCAGCAGTTTTCCGGGAATAGCCAATGAGCAGTTCTTC. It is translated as CASSFPGIANEQFF.

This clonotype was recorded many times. CDR3 in amino acids: CSARPSDSYEQYF. As DNA, the CDR3 is TGCAGTGCTAGGCCCTCAGACTCCTACGAGCAGTACTTC. The gene calls are TRBV20-1 and TRBJ2-7; D gene ambiguous. V lost 3 bases to trimming and J lost 0 bases, with 9 bases between them. This CDR3 comprises 13 residues. The germline gives CDR1 DFQATT, CDR2 SNEGSKA (reference sequence).

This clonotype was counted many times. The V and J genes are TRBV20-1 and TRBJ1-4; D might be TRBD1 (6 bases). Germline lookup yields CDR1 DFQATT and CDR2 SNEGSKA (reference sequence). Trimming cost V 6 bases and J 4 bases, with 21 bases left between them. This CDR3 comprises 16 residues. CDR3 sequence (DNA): TGCAGTGCCCGCTCTTGGGACAAGGCCCTTAATGAAAAACTGTTTTTT. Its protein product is CSARSWDKALNEKLFF.

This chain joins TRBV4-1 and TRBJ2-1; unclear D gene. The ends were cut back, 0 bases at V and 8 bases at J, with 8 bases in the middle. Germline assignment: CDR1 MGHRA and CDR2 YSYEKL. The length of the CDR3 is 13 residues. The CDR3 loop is CASSQEPRYEQFF. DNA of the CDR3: TGCGCCAGCAGCCAAGAACCGCGGTATGAGCAGTTCTTC.

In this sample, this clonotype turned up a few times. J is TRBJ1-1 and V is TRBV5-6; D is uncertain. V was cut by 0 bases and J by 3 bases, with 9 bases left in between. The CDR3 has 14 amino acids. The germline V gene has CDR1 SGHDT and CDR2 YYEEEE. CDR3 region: CASSLGGPDTEAFF. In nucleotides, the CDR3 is TGTGCCAGCAGCTTGGGAGGTCCCGACACTGAAGCTTTCTTT.

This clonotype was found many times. CDR3 region: CASSPGTSGGRTYF. DNA of the CDR3: TGCGCCAGCAGCCCGGGGACTAGCGGGGGGAGAACGTACTTC. This chain links TRBV5-1 with TRBJ2-7; 15 nucleotides line up with TRBD2. Trimming at V came to 4 bases and at J to 12 bases, leaving 8 bases not matched to a gene. Looked up from germline, CDR1 is SGHRS and CDR2 is YFSETQ. The CDR3 covers 14 residues.

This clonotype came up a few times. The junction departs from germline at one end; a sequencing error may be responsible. The CDR3 DNA sequence: TGCGCCAGCAGCATCAGTGGCTCTGGGGCCAAAGTCCTGACTTTC. This translates into CASSISGSGAKVLTF. V and J are TRBV5-1 and TRBJ2-6, with D maybe TRBD1 (5 bases). This CDR3 has 15 amino acids. Germline CDR1 is SGHRS and CDR2 is YFSETQ.